This T cell receptor beta chain came from a study of T cell responses to AZD1222 COVID-19 vaccine. Findings and limits, study-wide: Compared with day 0, the breadth and depth of the Spike-specific TCR repertoire rose significantly after two doses of AZD1222. The donor cohort was predominantly white British with a female majority, and clonal diversity may have been underestimated.

Germline CDR1 and CDR2: SGHTA and FQGNSA. CDR3 size: 15 residues. V shed 1 base and J shed 4 bases, with 8 bases lying between them. Clones were sequenced by immunoSEQ multiplex PCR, and TCRdb holds only the in-frame ones, with some missing. The table lists 80,000 to 100,000 clones, around 85% of them singletons. This clone was counted once. Its antigen is still unknown. This chain connects TRBV7-2 to TRBJ1-6; D unresolved. The sample consisted of peripheral blood, taken 28 days after the second AZD1222 dose. The source is an adult who received the AZD1222 COVID-19 vaccine. This CDR3 is CASSLVSGYNSPLHF. The CDR3 nucleotides are TGTGCCAGCAGCTTAGTTAGCGGGTATAATTCACCCCTCCACTTT.